This passage covers 9 T cell receptor beta chains from one sample sequenced in a study of T cell responses to AZD1222 COVID-19 vaccine. Clones were read by immunoSEQ multiplex PCR, and TCRdb kept only the in-frame ones, dropping some. The sample contains roughly 140,000 clones, roughly 91% of which appear only once. Sequenced here: peripheral blood, sampled on day 0 of AZD1222 vaccination. The receptors stem from an adult in good health.

The chain recombines TRBV11-2 with TRBJ1-2, with D possibly being TRBD1 (5 bases). V gave up 3 bases and J gave up 7 bases, with 12 bases separating them. The germline CDR1 and CDR2 sequences are SGHAT and FQNNGV. The CDR3 sequence is 13 residues long. The CDR3 nucleotides are TGTGCCAGCAGCTTCTCCAGGGACTCTGGCTACACCTTC. Residues: CASSFSRDSGYTF.

This chain joins TRBV5-1 and TRBJ2-7; TRBD1 matches 10 bases. Germline CDR1 is SGHRS and CDR2 is YFSETQ. The CDR3 is 16 amino acids. Trimming removed 4 bases from V and 5 bases from J; junction bases left unmatched: 12. The CDR3 loop is CASSETGGQGSNEQYF. CDR3 sequence (DNA): TGCGCCAGCAGCGAGACGGGGGGACAGGGGTCCAACGAGCAGTACTTC.

This chain joins TRBV10-3 and TRBJ1-1, with D perhaps TRBD1 (6 bases). CDR3 length: 17 amino acids. Germline CDR1 reads ENHRY; CDR2 reads SYGVKD. The germline V and J ends were trimmed by 2 bases and 0 bases, with 16 bases remaining between them. The CDR3 DNA is TGTGCCATCAGTGAGACACAGGGCGCGTTCGTGAACACTGAAGCTTTCTTT. Protein: CAISETQGAFVNTEAFF.

The chain recombines TRBV19 with TRBJ1-1; D perhaps matches TRBD1 (5 bases). From germline, CDR1 is LNHDA and CDR2 SQIVND (reference sequence). With 5 bases removed from V and 4 bases from J, the gap between germline ends came to 14 bases. The CDR3 is 14 amino acids. In nucleotides, the CDR3 is TGTGCCAGTAGTGTTCAATCGCAGGGCACTGAAGCTTTCTTT. It is translated as CASSVQSQGTEAFF. The variable domain in full, with the rest retrieved from reference TRBV19 and TRBJ1-1, is DGGITQSPKYLFRKEGQNVTLSCEQNLNHDAMYWYRQDPGQGLRLIYYSQIVNDFQKGDIAEGYSVSREKKESFPLTVTSAQKNPTAFYLCASSVQSQGTEAFFGQGTRLTVV.

This chain uses TRBV5-6 with TRBJ1-5, with 8 nucleotides matching TRBD1. Germline loops: CDR1 SGHDT, CDR2 YYEEEE. After removal of 4 bases from V and 5 bases from J, the junction contained 11 bases not matched to a gene. The CDR3 has 16 residues. The DNA for the CDR3 is TGTGCCAGCAGCCAGGGAACAGGGGGTTTTGATCAGCCCCAGCATTTT. This sequence encodes CASSQGTGGFDQPQHF.

The rearrangement uses TRBV18 and TRBJ2-7; 13 nucleotides line up with TRBD2. The CDR3 totals 16 residues. From germline, CDR1 is KGHSH and CDR2 LQKENI. V shed 2 bases and J 1 base; nucleotides not matched to a gene: 2. This chain's CDR3 is CASSPRLAGGSYEQYF. The CDR3 DNA reads as TGTGCCAGCTCACCAAGACTAGCGGGAGGATCCTACGAGCAGTACTTC.

V gene TRBV5-4 combines with J gene TRBJ1-6; D is unresolved. The ends were cut back, 4 bases at V and 6 bases at J, with 11 bases in the middle. The CDR3 totals 14 residues. Looked up from germline, CDR1 is SGHNT and CDR2 is YYREEE (reference sequence). The CDR3 loop is CASSREGRNSPLHF. CDR3 nucleotide sequence: TGTGCCAGCAGCCGAGAGGGCCGTAATTCACCCCTCCACTTT.

This chain links TRBV5-4 with TRBJ1-1; D unclear. Germline CDR1 reads SGHNT; CDR2 reads YYREEE (reference sequence). Deletions cut 3 bases from V and 2 bases from J, with 8 bases between. The CDR3 spans 13 residues. CDR3 amino acids: CASSYGPNTEAFF. The CDR3 coding sequence is TGTGCCAGCAGCTATGGGCCTAACACTGAAGCTTTCTTT.

The chain employs TRBV19 and TRBJ2-7; D possibly uses TRBD1 or TRBD2 (5 bases each). This CDR3 has 16 amino acids. Germline lookup yields CDR1 LNHDA and CDR2 SQIVND (reference sequence). V lost 0 bases and J lost 3, with 15 bases in between. The CDR3 protein is CASSIDLARGVYEQYF. CDR3 nucleotide sequence: TGTGCCAGTAGTATAGATCTGGCTAGAGGGGTCTACGAGCAGTACTTC.